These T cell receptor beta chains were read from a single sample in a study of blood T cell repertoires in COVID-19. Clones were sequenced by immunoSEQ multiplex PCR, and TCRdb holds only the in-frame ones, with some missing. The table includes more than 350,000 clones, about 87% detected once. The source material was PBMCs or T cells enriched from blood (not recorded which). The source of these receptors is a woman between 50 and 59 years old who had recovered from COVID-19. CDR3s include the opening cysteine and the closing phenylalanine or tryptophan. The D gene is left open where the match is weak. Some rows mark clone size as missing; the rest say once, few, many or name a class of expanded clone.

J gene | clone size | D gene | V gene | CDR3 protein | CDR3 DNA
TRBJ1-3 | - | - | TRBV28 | CASSWTNGGRNTIYF | TGTGCCAGCAGTTGGACAAACGGGGGAAGAAACACCATATATTTT
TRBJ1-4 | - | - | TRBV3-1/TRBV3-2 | CASSLRGGRGGEKLFF | TGTGCCAGCAGCCTCCGGGGGGGCAGGGGTGGCGAAAAACTGTTTTTT
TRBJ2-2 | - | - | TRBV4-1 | CASSQDLVSRTNTGELFF | TGCGCCAGCAGCCAAGATCTGGTTTCCAGGACGAACACCGGGGAGCTGTTTTTT
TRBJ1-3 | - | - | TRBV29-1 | CSVGGELNSGNTIYF | TGCAGCGTTGGGGGGGAGCTTAACTCTGGAAACACCATATATTTT
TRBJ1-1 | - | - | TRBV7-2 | CASSFSENTEAFF | TGTGCCAGCAGCTTTTCAGAGAACACTGAAGCTTTCTTT
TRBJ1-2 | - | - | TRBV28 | CASRLQTDTNYGYTF | TGTGCCAGCAGATTGCAGACAGATACTAACTATGGCTACACCTTC
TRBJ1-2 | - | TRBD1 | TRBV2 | CASSTQGSGYGYTF | TGTGCCAGCAGCACACAGGGGTCGGGCTATGGCTACACCTTC
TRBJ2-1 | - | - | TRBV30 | CAWSDFVRNEQFF | TGTGCCTGGAGTGACTTTGTTAGAAACGAGCAGTTCTTC
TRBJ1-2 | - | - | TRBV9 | CASTSRTGQNYGYTF | TGTGCCAGCACCTCTCGAACGGGACAAAACTATGGCTACACCTTC
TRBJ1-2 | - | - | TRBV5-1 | CASSPGGGFYGYTF | TGCGCCAGCAGCCCCGGTGGGGGCTTTTATGGCTACACCTTC
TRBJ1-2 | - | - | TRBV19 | CASSRSGVYGYTF | TGTGCCAGTAGTAGGTCAGGCGTCTATGGCTACACCTTC
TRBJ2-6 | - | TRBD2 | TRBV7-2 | CASSFRLAGVLSGANVLTF | TGTGCCAGCAGCTTTAGATTAGCGGGGGTACTCTCTGGGGCCAACGTCCTGACTTTC
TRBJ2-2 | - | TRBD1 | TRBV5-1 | CASRPTGGNTGELFF | TGCGCCAGCAGGCCGACAGGGGGGAACACCGGGGAGCTGTTTTTT
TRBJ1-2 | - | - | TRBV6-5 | CASSPRWGGDYGYTF | TGTGCCAGCAGCCCCCGTTGGGGAGGGGACTATGGCTACACCTTC
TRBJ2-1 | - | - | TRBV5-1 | CASSLGTPQINEQFF | TGCGCCAGCAGCTTGGGGACTCCGCAAATAAATGAGCAGTTCTTC
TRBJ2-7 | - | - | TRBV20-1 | CSAKYYEQYF | TGCAGTGCTAAATACTACGAGCAGTACTTC
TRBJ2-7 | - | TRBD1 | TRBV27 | CASSFPGGEQYF | TGTGCCAGCAGTTTCCCAGGGGGCGAGCAGTACTTC
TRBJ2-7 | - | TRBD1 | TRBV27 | CASRPQGGSYEQYF | TGTGCCAGCAGGCCACAGGGGGGAAGCTACGAGCAGTACTTC
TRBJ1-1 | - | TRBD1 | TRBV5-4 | CASRTGTNTEAFF | TGTGCCAGCAGGACAGGGACGAACACTGAAGCTTTCTTT
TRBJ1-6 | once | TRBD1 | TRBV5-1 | CASSPRDRGGGSPLHF | TGCGCCAGCAGCCCCCGGGACAGGGGAGGAGGGTCACCCCTCCACTTT
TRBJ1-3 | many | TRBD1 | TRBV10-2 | CASSEDRGSGNTIYF | TGCGCCAGCAGTGAGGACAGGGGATCTGGAAACACCATATATTTT
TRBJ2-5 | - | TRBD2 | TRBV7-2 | CASNMWLASGQETQYF | TGTGCCAGCAATATGTGGTTGGCTAGCGGCCAAGAGACCCAGTACTTC